This T cell receptor (beta chain) was retrieved from a study of T-cell memory formation after mild COVID-19. From the 5' RACE reads, TCRdb called clonotypes with MiXCR, one entry per CDR3 protein. This table holds about 290,000 distinct CDR3 sequences, 15% found once. This CDR3 has 12 residues. Trimming removed 3 bases from V and 4 bases from J, with 3 bases in between. Ten or more counts support this clonotype. Its antigen remains unidentified. Whole-study findings and limits: Shrinking CD4+ clones resided mostly in CM and EM, and CD8+ ones in EMRA.

Sequenced input: PBMCs or a T cell subset sorted from them (not recorded which). This TCR derives from a man between 18 and 29 years old who had mild COVID-19 (a few samples of this study predate the infection). Cell type and time point are not known. The V gene is TRBV23-1, the J gene TRBJ2-2; D uncertain. TRBV23-1 is given ORF status, its function remaining uncertain. CDR3 in DNA: TGCGCCAGCAGTCAGATCACCGGGGAGCTGTTTTTT. Translating gives CASSQITGELFF.